These T cell receptor beta chains were read from a single sample in a study of Ad26.COV2.S vaccination and SARS-CoV-2 variants. This table comes from immunoSEQ multiplex PCR, and its TCRdb copy is limited to in-frame clones, with some not included. The sample has roughly 240,000 clones; roughly 88% are singletons. The source was peripheral blood, collected in a trial of Ad26.COV2.S vaccine versus placebo. These receptors all come from a person between 18 and 59 years old who received the Ad26.COV2.S COVID-19 vaccine or a placebo. Both conserved end residues are trimmed from each CDR3. Some rows mark clone size as missing; the rest say once, few, many or name a class of expanded clone.

cdr3_aa	j_call	v_call	clone_size	cdr3_length
ASGRINQPQH	TRBJ1-5	TRBV28	.	10
ASSLGLAVQETQY	TRBJ2-5	TRBV7-2	.	13
ASSIPGNTEAF	TRBJ1-1	TRBV28	.	11
ASSTPPTSGAYNEQF	TRBJ2-1	TRBV9	.	15
ASSLGQRNTIY	TRBJ1-3	TRBV5-4	.	11
ASTNGDFGYT	TRBJ1-2	TRBV12-3/TRBV12-4	.	10
ASSQWAKGVTEAF	TRBJ1-1	TRBV3-1/TRBV3-2	.	13
ASSLSRGHTGELF	TRBJ2-2	TRBV7-2	.	13
ASRDREHNEQF	TRBJ2-1	TRBV9	once	11
ASSTPKDGVSYEQY	TRBJ2-7	TRBV21-1	.	14
ASSLGPRRPGLAGGTGELF	TRBJ2-2	TRBV7-3	.	19
ASSLMGEQY	TRBJ2-7	TRBV5-1	.	9
ASSQRDHYEQY	TRBJ2-7	TRBV3-1/TRBV3-2	.	11
ASSLNRGVPYEQY	TRBJ2-7	TRBV5-1	.	13
ASSADTGIYGYT	TRBJ1-2	TRBV9	.	12
ASSSKRTQMNTGELF	TRBJ2-2	TRBV5-1	.	15
ATYRGTGANVLT	TRBJ2-6	TRBV19	.	12
ASSPPSTDTQY	TRBJ2-3	TRBV5-4	.	11
ASSQLTSGTSTDTQY	TRBJ2-3	TRBV4-3	.	15
ASRQQANTGELF	TRBJ2-2	TRBV6-5	.	12
ASRRTARTSGPEQF	TRBJ2-1	TRBV3-1/TRBV3-2	.	14
ASSESGAKETQY	TRBJ2-5	TRBV5-1	.	12